This T cell receptor beta chain comes out of a study of cytomegalovirus exposure and HLA in healthy donors. Findings of the study overall: Certain sequence variants were highly shared and formed a cluster, and this cluster was likely a sequencing artifact. Cytomegalovirus-associated status was assigned to more than 150 TCR beta chains. Indistinguishable V segments such as TRBV6-2 and TRBV6-3 were excluded. A later analysis reportedly found fewer N-insertions in an Asian-associated ancestry cluster than the roughly 700-donor mean.

For this clone: Its antigen is unidentified.

It was with 60 Vbeta and 13 Jbeta primers that the PCR ran. Repertoires were generated with immunoSEQ multiplex PCR, while TCRdb's copy carries only in-frame clones and drops some. The repertoire holds 160,000 or so clones, with around 73% as singletons. This CDR3 region has 15 residues. Looked up from germline, CDR1 is SGHRS and CDR2 is YFSETQ. With 5 bases removed from V and 4 bases from J, the gap between germline ends came to 15 bases. This clonotype was obtained from a male donor in good health and CMV-seronegative. The sequenced sample was PBMCs. The rearrangement links TRBV5-1 to TRBJ2-2; possibly TRBD2 for D (5 bases). The CDR3 sequence is CASRDSPSTTGELFF. In nucleotides, the CDR3 is TGCGCCAGCAGGGACTCTCCTTCGACCACCGGGGAGCTGTTTTTT.